This T cell receptor beta chain came from a study of T cell responses to AZD1222 COVID-19 vaccine. Overall study findings and caveats: The reported proportion of spike-specific TCRs targeting unmutated variant regions was nearly half. It was only a handful of AZD1222 recipients who were seropositive at baseline.

Here immunoSEQ multiplex PCR was the method, and the copy in TCRdb shows in-frame clones only, minus some. The data contain approximately 150,000 clones, approximately 87% of them seen just once; the ten biggest clones take up 4% to 5.5%. Trimming removed 0 bases at V and 3 bases at J, with 12 bases between. Germline loops: CDR1 MNHEY, CDR2 SVGEGT. The CDR3 runs to 16 residues. Points on this clone: The antigen is undetermined.

This TCR was sampled from an adult who received the AZD1222 COVID-19 vaccine. This specimen consisted of peripheral blood, obtained 28 days after the second AZD1222 dose. The chain carries TRBV6-2 or TRBV6-3 and TRBJ2-1, with D unresolved. In DNA form, the CDR3 reads TGTGCCAGCAGTTACTCGGGAAAGGGCATCTACAATGAGCAGTTCTTC. Encoded protein: CASSYSGKGIYNEQFF.